This T cell receptor beta chain emerged from a study of spatial heterogeneity in lung cancer. This clonotype was detected a few times. MiXCR was run by TCRdb on the 5' RACE reads, yielding one entry per CDR3 protein. The sample yields around 110,000 distinct CDR3 sequences, roughly an eighth seen once. Specified time point: blood at routine non-recurrence follow-up after resection. No cell sorting; template was whole RNA from tumor, lung tissue or PBMC. There are 13 residues in the CDR3. Trimming took 8 bases from V and 5 from J, leaving 16 bases between them. CDR1 is SNHLY, CDR2 FYNNEI, per germline. Specimen: PBMCs, collected at follow-up. The V gene is TRBV2, the J gene TRBJ2-7; D uncertain. This sequence was found in a male donor with early-stage non-small cell lung cancer. CDR3 in DNA: TGTGCCAGCGCAGCTTTACAGCTGAACGAGCAGTACTTC. Residues: CASAALQLNEQYF.